What follows are 6 T cell receptor beta chains derived from one specimen sequenced in a study of human T cells and chemical hapten exposure. TCRdb independently ran MiXCR on the RACE reads; one entry per CDR3 protein. The sample yields around 110,000 distinct CDR3 sequences, around 10% seen once. The time point: patch test 1, 2 weeks after DPC sensitization. Treatment specified: therapeutic diphenylcyclopropenone sensitization with weekly scalp DPC. The sequences come from whole blood, collected in connection with sensitization to the hapten diphenylcyclopropenone (DPC). These receptors were collected from a woman aged 50 to 60 with alopecia areata. Some clones in this sample may be carry-over from other donors' samples.

The chain is built from TRBV29-1 and TRBJ1-1; D is unclear. Trimming pared 5 bases from V and 0 bases from J, leaving 10 bases between. There are 13 residues in the CDR3. CDR1 is SQVTM, CDR2 ANQGSEA, per germline. This chain's CDR3 is CSVTFSMNTEAFF. The CDR3, as DNA: TGCAGCGTTACCTTCAGCATGAACACTGAAGCTTTCTTT.

The table lists this clonotype with a few counts. This chain uses TRBV10-3 with TRBJ1-1; 7 bases fit TRBD1. V gave up 3 bases and J gave up 6 bases; unmatched junction bases: 4. The CDR3 extends over 13 amino acids. CDR1 and CDR2 from the germline V gene are ENHRY and SYGVKD. CDR3 loop: CAISEGGKAEAFF. CDR3 coding DNA: TGTGCCATCAGTGAAGGGGGCAAGGCTGAAGCTTTCTTT.

The chain recombines TRBV11-2 with TRBJ1-2; the D is unclear. The CDR3 is 13 amino acids. V was pared by 5 bases and J by 4 bases, with 11 bases between. CDR1 and CDR2 from the germline V gene are SGHAT and FQNNGV. CDR3 bases: TGTGCCAGCAGCAGTGGACGGATCTATGGCTACACCTTC. Protein product: CASSSGRIYGYTF.

This clonotype has just a few counts. This chain uses TRBV28 with TRBJ1-2; maybe TRBD1 (5 bases). CDR1 and CDR2 from the germline V gene are MDHEN and SYDVKM. With 8 bases removed from V and 8 bases from J, the gap between germline ends came to 24 bases. This CDR3 contains 15 residues. The CDR3 is CASSPWGQGAGGYTF. CDR3 DNA: TGTGCCAGCTCTCCCTGGGGCCAGGGTGCTGGGGGCTACACCTTC.

There are many counts of this clonotype. This sequence joins TRBV12-3 or TRBV12-4 and TRBJ2-6; the D call may be TRBD1 or TRBD2 (5 bases each). V was shortened by 8 bases and J by 2 bases, with 13 bases between the two germline ends. CDR3 length equals 15 residues. As DNA, the CDR3 is TGTGCCAGCGCTTTCCAGGGAGCTGGGGCCAACGTCCTGACTTTC. Encoded protein: CASAFQGAGANVLTF.

This sequence joins TRBV7-8 and TRBJ2-7; 13 bases align to TRBD2. V shed 1 base and J 5 bases; nucleotides not matched to a gene: 5. Per the germline V gene, CDR1 is SGHVS and CDR2 is FQNEAQ. This CDR3 comprises 16 residues. CDR3 residues: CASSLGRTSGSHEQYF. The CDR3 nucleotides read TGTGCCAGCAGCTTAGGAAGGACTAGCGGGAGCCACGAGCAGTACTTC.